What follows are 15 T cell receptor beta chains derived from one specimen sequenced in a study of OX40 agonist ivuxolimab in advanced cancers. Clones were read by immunoSEQ multiplex PCR, and TCRdb kept only the in-frame ones, dropping some. The table records approximately 70,000 clones, 88% of them present only once. The material was CD4+ or CD8+ T cells sorted from blood, obtained in a trial of the OX40 agonist ivuxolimab. Receptor source: an adult with an advanced solid tumor such as melanoma, head and neck, liver or kidney cancer.

The chain combines TRBV11-2 with TRBJ2-7, with 7 bases aligning to TRBD1. Germline CDR1 reads SGHAT; CDR2 reads FQNNGV. After removal of 3 bases from V and 6 bases from J, the junction contained 8 bases not matched to a gene. The CDR3 covers 14 residues. Here the CDR3 reads CASSFSERTGEQYF. The DNA for the CDR3 is TGTGCCAGCAGCTTCTCGGAGCGGACAGGCGAGCAGTACTTC.

The rearrangement links TRBV2 to TRBJ1-2; a possible D gene is TRBD1 (6 bases). Per the germline V gene, CDR1 is SNHLY and CDR2 is FYNNEI. This CDR3 spans 15 amino acids. Trimming left V 1 base short and J 4 bases short, with 13 bases between. The CDR3 sequence: CASSEVGQLTYGYTF. The CDR3 nucleotides are TGTGCCAGCAGTGAAGTAGGACAGCTTACCTATGGCTACACCTTC. The variable domain in full, with the rest retrieved from reference TRBV2 and TRBJ1-2, is EPEVTQTPSHQVTQMGQEVILRCVPISNHLYFYWYRQILGQKVEFLVSFYNNEISEKSEIFDDQFSVERPDGSNFTLKIRSTKLEDSAMYFCASSEVGQLTYGYTFGSGTRLTVV.

The V gene is TRBV6-1, the J gene TRBJ1-1, with D tentatively TRBD1 (6 bases). V lost 5 bases, J lost 4 bases, and 17 bases lay in between. Germline CDR1 reads MNHNS; CDR2 reads SASEGT. This CDR3 spans 15 amino acids. The CDR3 reads CASSSRDRLGTEAFF. The DNA of the CDR3 is TGTGCCAGCAGTTCACGAGACAGGCTCGGCACTGAAGCTTTCTTT.

This clone was observed a handful of times. The rearrangement links TRBV19 to TRBJ1-5; D may be TRBD1 (6 bases). Germline V gene data show CDR1 as LNHDA and CDR2 as SQIVND (reference sequence). This CDR3 spans 15 amino acids. The V gene lost 3 bases and the J gene lost 7 bases, with 16 bases spanning the gap. CDR3 DNA sequence: TGTGCCAGTAGTATTGACGGGGGCGACGGACAGCCCCAGCATTTT. The encoded protein is CASSIDGGDGQPQHF.

The V gene is TRBV2, the J gene TRBJ1-5; D gene ambiguous. The CDR3 covers 14 residues. Germline-derived CDR1 and CDR2 are SNHLY and FYNNEI. V was trimmed by 1 base and J by 9 bases, leaving 13 bases between them. The CDR3 DNA reads as TGTGCCAGCAGTGAAGGGACGGACTCGCGGCCCCAGCATTTT. As protein: CASSEGTDSRPQHF.

The rearrangement joins TRBV5-6 to TRBJ2-2; D is unclear. This CDR3 contains 16 residues. Trimming pared 1 base from V and 0 bases from J, leaving 10 bases between. Looked up from germline, CDR1 is SGHDT and CDR2 is YYEEEE. Written as DNA, the CDR3 is TGTGCCAGCAGCTTGCTCGTGCAGGCGAACACCGGGGAGCTGTTTTTT. Its protein product is CASSLLVQANTGELFF.

The V call is TRBV5-1, the J call TRBJ2-7, with D uncertain. V lost 0 bases and J lost 9, with 13 bases in between. CDR3 length: 13 residues. CDR1 is SGHRS and CDR2 is YFSETQ in the germline V gene. CDR3 sequence: CASSLAPGMLQYF. CDR3 coding DNA: TGCGCCAGCAGCTTGGCCCCAGGAATGCTGCAGTACTTC.

The chain couples TRBV28 to TRBJ2-3; the D gene is possibly TRBD2 (6 bases). Germline V gene lookup returns CDR1 MDHEN and CDR2 SYDVKM. Trimming removed 10 bases from V and 3 bases from J, with 23 bases in between. The CDR3 sequence is 16 residues long. CDR3 sequence: CATIGTFLVGTDTQYF. The CDR3 DNA is TGTGCCACCATTGGGACTTTTCTAGTAGGGACAGATACGCAGTATTTT.

This clone was detected a few times. V usage is TRBV30 and J usage is TRBJ1-2; unclear D gene. This CDR3 has 12 amino acids. Trimming removed 4 bases from V and 4 bases from J, with 10 bases in between. Germline CDR1 is GTSNPN and CDR2 is SVGIG (reference sequence). In DNA, the CDR3 is TGTGCCTGGATAGACCTAGCCTATGGCTACACCTTC. Translating gives CAWIDLAYGYTF.

The chain links TRBV30 to TRBJ2-2; D remains ambiguous. This CDR3 is built from 13 residues. Germline V CDR1 and CDR2: GTSNPN, SVGIG (reference sequence). V lost 4 bases and J lost 1, with 7 bases in between. The CDR3 DNA reads TGTGCCTGGATTTGGGAGAACACCGGGGAGCTGTTTTTT. It translates to CAWIWENTGELFF.

This clone has a single count. The gene calls are TRBV18 and TRBJ2-3; D unclear. The V end lost 1 base, the J end lost 2 bases, and 13 bases lay between the germline ends. The germline V gene has CDR1 KGHSH and CDR2 LQKENI. CDR3 length equals 16 residues. CDR3 DNA: TGTGCCAGCTCACCACTTGCAGGTCCGAACACAGATACGCAGTATTTT. This encodes CASSPLAGPNTDTQYF.

The V call is TRBV28, the J call TRBJ2-5; the D is unclear. CDR1 is MDHEN and CDR2 is SYDVKM in the germline V gene. The CDR3 totals 14 residues. V lost 6 bases and J lost 0, with 11 bases in between. The CDR3 coding sequence is TGTGCCAGCAGCCAGACGACGTACCAAGAGACCCAGTACTTC. It translates to CASSQTTYQETQYF. The full variable domain, rest sourced from reference TRBV28 and TRBJ2-5, is DVKVTQSSRYLVKRTGEKVFLECVQDMDHENMFWYRQDPGLGLRLIYFSYDVKMKEKGDIPEGYSVSREKKERFSLILESASTNQTSMYLCASSQTTYQETQYFGPGTRLLVL.

This CDR3 reads CATSRDGVETQYF. The CDR3 bases are TGTGCCACCAGCAGAGATGGGGTGGAGACCCAGTACTTC. V is TRBV15 and J is TRBJ2-5; D remains unclear. CDR3 size: 13 residues. From germline, CDR1 is LNHNV and CDR2 YYDKDF (reference sequence). Trimming pared 0 bases from V and 5 bases from J, leaving 7 bases between.

The chain combines TRBV2 with TRBJ2-1; tentatively, D is TRBD1 or TRBD2 (5 bases each). Germline CDR1 SNHLY, CDR2 FYNNEI. Trimming left V 5 bases short and J 9 bases short, with 11 bases between. This CDR3 has 12 amino acids. The CDR3 region has the DNA TGTGCCAGCAGTCCGGGGCGCGGTGAGCAGTTCTTC. Encoded protein: CASSPGRGEQFF.

This CDR3 is CASSRTGSYGYTF. In DNA, the CDR3 is TGTGCCAGCAGCCGGACAGGCAGTTATGGCTACACCTTC. The V call is TRBV6-1, the J call TRBJ1-2, with TRBD1 matching over 7 bases. The junction had 6 bases not matched to a gene; V was cut back by 6 bases and J by 5 bases. This CDR3 is built from 13 residues. Looked up from germline, CDR1 is MNHNS and CDR2 is SASEGT.